These 12 T cell receptor beta chains were sequenced from one sample in a study of blood T cell repertoires in COVID-19 (dated by TCRdb to 2019 to 2021). Library construction relied on the immunoSEQ multiplex PCR assay. This is the immuneACCESS table as TCRdb keeps it, with only in-frame sequences that have V and J called. A part of the clones is gone; compared with another copy, unresolved V genes explain less than half, and the rest is unexplained. Within this sample are more than 150,000 clones, with about 86% of them counted one time only. The ten top clones hold around 12% of the sample. The sample consisted of peripheral blood. These receptors were taken from a woman between 65 and 79 years old with COVID-19, enrolled during active disease.

The rearrangement joins TRBV28 to TRBJ2-7; D might be TRBD2 (5 bases). CDR3 length: 14 amino acids. Germline V gene sequence: CDR1 MDHEN, CDR2 SYDVKM. Trimming took 5 bases from V and 0 from J, leaving 11 bases between them. CDR3 DNA: TGTGCCAGCAGTACGCCGGGGTACTCCTACGAGCAGTACTTC. Translated, it gives CASSTPGYSYEQYF. Combining the CDR3 with reference TRBV28 and TRBJ2-7 gives the whole variable domain DVKVTQSSRYLVKRTGEKVFLECVQDMDHENMFWYRQDPGLGLRLIYFSYDVKMKEKGDIPEGYSVSREKKERFSLILESASTNQTSMYLCASSTPGYSYEQYFGPGTRLTVT.

The chain carries TRBV6-1 and TRBJ1-5; D call uncertain. Trimming stripped 0 bases from V and 4 bases from J, with 13 bases between. CDR3 length: 16 amino acids. Germline V gives CDR1 MNHNS, CDR2 SASEGT. The CDR3 loop is CASSEAHAERNQPQHF. The CDR3 DNA sequence: TGTGCCAGCAGTGAAGCGCACGCGGAGAGAAATCAGCCCCAGCATTTT.

This clone was observed once. The J gene is TRBJ2-7, the V gene TRBV30; D call uncertain. The CDR3 loop spans 12 amino acids. CDR1 is GTSNPN and CDR2 is SVGIG in the germline V gene (reference sequence). V was pared by 4 bases and J by 3 bases, with 10 bases between. Written as DNA, the CDR3 is TGTGCCTGGAATGAGGCGTTCTACGAGCAGTACTTC. Protein: CAWNEAFYEQYF.

The chain recombines TRBV29-1 with TRBJ2-1; TRBD2 is a possible D gene (6 bases). The V gene's germline CDR1 is SQVTM and CDR2 ANQGSEA. Trimming removed 6 bases from V and 7 bases from J, with 13 bases in between. CDR3 size: 12 residues. CDR3 sequence: CSVPGVRNEQFF. The CDR3 nucleotides are TGCAGCGTCCCGGGGGTGAGGAATGAGCAGTTCTTC.

This sequence joins TRBV20-1 and TRBJ1-5; D may be TRBD1 (6 bases). Germline lookup yields CDR1 DFQATT and CDR2 SNEGSKA (reference sequence). V gave up 3 bases and J gave up 0 bases, with 12 bases separating them. This CDR3 contains 15 residues. CDR3 loop: CSASQQGYSNQPQHF. CDR3 sequence (DNA): TGCAGTGCTAGTCAACAGGGTTATAGCAATCAGCCCCAGCATTTT.

The chain couples TRBV15 to TRBJ2-1; 10 bases align to TRBD1. The CDR3 spans 15 residues. Germline CDR1 reads LNHNV; CDR2 reads YYDKDF (reference sequence). Losses at the gene ends were 1 base for V and 5 bases for J; bases not matched to a gene: 2. The CDR3 loop is CATSRGTGGNNEQFF. In DNA form, the CDR3 reads TGTGCCACCAGCAGAGGGACAGGGGGGAACAATGAGCAGTTCTTC.

V gene TRBV7-9 combines with J gene TRBJ2-1, with D possibly matching TRBD2 (6 bases). This CDR3 has 15 amino acids. V lost 5 bases and J 6 bases, leaving 17 bases between the germline ends. Per the germline V gene, CDR1 is SEHNR and CDR2 is FQNEAQ (reference sequence). The CDR3 sequence: CASSAGTPDFNEQFF. CDR3 nucleotides: TGTGCCAGCAGCGCCGGGACTCCGGATTTCAATGAGCAGTTCTTC.

This clone appeared once. The V call is TRBV27, the J call TRBJ1-3; 9 positions agree with TRBD1. The ends lost 2 bases at V and 8 bases at J; junction bases unmatched: 7. The CDR3 covers 15 residues. In germline, CDR1 is MNHEY, CDR2 SMNVEV (reference sequence). The CDR3 nucleotides read TGTGCCAGCAGTTTAACAGGGGGCCTTCGACACACCATATATTTT. It specifies CASSLTGGLRHTIYF.

J is TRBJ2-7 and V is TRBV14, with TRBD2 matching 8 bases. CDR3 length equals 14 residues. The V gene end was trimmed by 4 bases and the J gene end by 7 bases; junction bases not matched to a gene: 9. Germline V gene lookup returns CDR1 SGHDN and CDR2 FVKESK. The CDR3 sequence: CASSPSGSWREQYF. The CDR3 coding sequence is TGTGCCAGCAGCCCTAGCGGGTCCTGGCGGGAGCAGTACTTC.

V gene TRBV5-1 combines with J gene TRBJ2-1, with 8 bases identical to TRBD1. In germline, CDR1 is SGHRS, CDR2 YFSETQ. The CDR3 totals 16 residues. V trimming: 0 bases; J trimming: 10 bases; junction bases outside the gene matches: 12. In DNA form, the CDR3 reads TGCGCCAGCAGCTTGGTGGGCGGACAGGGAGATAGGGAGCAGTTCTTC. This encodes CASSLVGGQGDREQFF.

The chain combines TRBV19 with TRBJ1-5, with a weak D call TRBD1 (6 bases). The CDR3 runs to 16 residues. The V end lost 3 bases, the J end lost 2 bases, and 14 bases lay between the germline ends. Germline CDR1 and CDR2: LNHDA and SQIVND (reference sequence). The CDR3 sequence: CASSMVEGVGNQPQHF. The CDR3 DNA sequence: TGTGCCAGTAGTATGGTAGAGGGGGTTGGCAATCAGCCCCAGCATTTT.

The chain uses TRBV29-1 and TRBJ1-2; no clear D gene. Germline V CDR1 and CDR2: SQVTM, ANQGSEA. This CDR3 is built from 13 residues. V was clipped by 6 bases and J by 0 bases, with 11 bases between them. CDR3 nucleotides: TGCAGCGTGGAGAGGGAATCTAACTATGGCTACACCTTC. Protein: CSVERESNYGYTF. Full variable domain (remainder filled in from reference TRBV29-1 and TRBJ1-2): SAVISQKPSRDICQRGTSLTIQCQVDSQVTMMFWYRQQPGQSLTLIATANQGSEATYESGFVIDKFPISRPNLTFSTLTVSNMSPEDSSIYLCSVERESNYGYTFGSGTRLTVV.